This entry lists 28 T cell receptor beta chains sequenced from one sample in a study of CD8+ T cells in alopecia areata. The sequencing template was cDNA reverse transcribed from extracted RNA. Sequencing used immunoSEQ multiplex PCR; TCRdb keeps in-frame clones, though not all of them. The data contain approximately 280,000 clones, roughly 60% of them singletons. Treatment reported: oral pan-JAK inhibitor, 5-10 mg twice daily. This sample comprised CD4+ T cells sorted from blood, obtained at week 24, from a patient treated with tofacitinib. Receptors originate from a human donor with alopecia areata.

This chain joins TRBV5-1 and TRBJ2-2; D gene ambiguous. The V gene's germline CDR1 is SGHRS and CDR2 YFSETQ. The CDR3 covers 15 residues. Trimming shortened V by 0 bases and J by 3 bases, and 9 bases separated the two germline ends. The CDR3 sequence is CASSLAQIDTGELFF. The CDR3 nucleotides are TGCGCCAGCAGCTTGGCTCAGATCGACACCGGGGAGCTGTTTTTT.

The chain links TRBV15 to TRBJ2-1, with D tentatively TRBD1 or TRBD2 (6 bases each). The CDR3 totals 16 residues. Trimming stripped 5 bases from V and 1 base from J, with 15 bases between. Germline CDR1 LNHNV, CDR2 YYDKDF (reference sequence). Here the CDR3 reads CATSGGGFQSYNEQFF. The CDR3 region has the DNA TGTGCCACCAGCGGAGGGGGTTTTCAGTCCTACAATGAGCAGTTCTTC.

This chain uses TRBV29-1 with TRBJ1-1; D possibly corresponds to TRBD1 (5 bases). From germline, CDR1 is SQVTM and CDR2 ANQGSEA. The CDR3 contains 11 residues. V lost 4 bases to trimming and J lost 6 bases, with 9 bases between them. The CDR3 region has the DNA TGCAGCGTTGTCAGGGACTCTGAAGCTTTCTTT. This translates into CSVVRDSEAFF.

The V call is TRBV7-2, the J call TRBJ2-5; unclear D gene. CDR3 length equals 11 residues. Trimming pared 6 bases from V and 5 bases from J, leaving 7 bases between. CDR1 is SGHTA, CDR2 FQGNSA, per germline. The CDR3 sequence: CASRRAETQYF. In DNA form, the CDR3 reads TGTGCCAGCAGAAGGGCGGAGACCCAGTACTTC.

The chain employs TRBV4-2 and TRBJ1-6, with TRBD1 identical over 12 bases. The CDR3 sequence is 17 residues long. Germline values: CDR1 LGHNA, CDR2 YNFKEQ. V shed 4 bases, J shed 6 bases, and the junction held 7 bases outside the gene matches. The CDR3 DNA follows: TGTGCCAGCAGCCGCTTAGGGACAGGGGGCAGTAATTCACCCCTCCACTTT. Protein sequence: CASSRLGTGGSNSPLHF.

This clone was recorded a few times. This chain connects TRBV18 to TRBJ2-1; TRBD2 matches 11 bases. The V gene end was trimmed by 3 bases and the J gene end by 9 bases; junction bases not matched to a gene: 10. Germline lookup yields CDR1 KGHSH and CDR2 LQKENI. The CDR3 contains 16 residues. Written as DNA, the CDR3 is TGTGCCAGCTCACCCCTGGGACTAGCGGCACAAAGTGAGCAGTTCTTC. Residues: CASSPLGLAAQSEQFF. The variable domain in full, completed from reference TRBV18 and TRBJ2-1, reads NAGVMQNPRHLVRRRGQEARLRCSPMKGHSHVYWYRQLPEEGLKFMVYLQKENIIDESGMPKERFSAEFPKEGPSILRIQQVVRGDSAAYFCASSPLGLAAQSEQFFGPGTRLTVL.

The chain links TRBV5-1 to TRBJ1-2; perhaps TRBD1 as D (5 bases). Germline V gives CDR1 SGHRS, CDR2 YFSETQ. The CDR3 spans 14 residues. Deletions cut 0 bases from V and 4 bases from J, with 10 bases between. CDR3 protein: CASSLADSIYGYTF. DNA of the CDR3: TGCGCCAGCAGCTTGGCCGACAGCATCTATGGCTACACCTTC.

V gene TRBV30 combines with J gene TRBJ1-2, with D tentatively TRBD1 (5 bases). The CDR3 loop spans 13 amino acids. Germline CDR1 GTSNPN, CDR2 SVGIG (reference sequence). This CDR3 is CAIHRGGGYGYTF. The CDR3 DNA reads as TGTGCTATCCATCGGGGTGGGGGCTATGGCTACACCTTC.

The V gene is TRBV7-2, the J gene TRBJ2-5; TRBD1 aligns across 9 bases. Germline CDR1 is SGHTA and CDR2 is FQGNSA. The V and J ends lost 4 bases and 4 bases, in that order; junction bases with no gene match: 1. The CDR3 is 13 amino acids. As DNA, the CDR3 is TGTGCCAGCAGCTCGGGACAGGGAGAGACCCAGTACTTC. Translating gives CASSSGQGETQYF.

V usage is TRBV7-3 and J usage is TRBJ1-1; 8 bases fit TRBD1. After removal of 5 bases from V and 4 bases from J, the junction contained 3 bases not matched to a gene. From germline, CDR1 is SGHTA and CDR2 FQGTGA. This CDR3 contains 13 residues. CDR3: CASSRGQGTEAFF. The DNA for the CDR3 is TGTGCCAGCAGCCGCGGACAGGGCACTGAAGCTTTCTTT.

The chain has TRBV2 and TRBJ2-3; 7 bases map to TRBD1. Germline V lookup: CDR1 SNHLY, CDR2 FYNNEI. This CDR3 region has 16 residues. Trimming took 6 bases from V and 0 from J; bases not matched to a gene: 9. This CDR3 reads CASRGDRESSTDTQYF. The CDR3 DNA reads as TGTGCCAGCAGGGGAGACAGGGAGTCGAGCACAGATACGCAGTATTTT.

The chain has TRBV7-2 and TRBJ2-3, with D possibly matching TRBD1 (5 bases). CDR3 size: 18 residues. The germline V gene encodes CDR1 SGHTA and CDR2 FQGNSA. The V and J ends lost 1 base and 0 bases respectively, with 17 bases between them. The CDR3 loop is CASSLEFRVSPSTDTQYF. CDR3 DNA sequence: TGTGCCAGCAGCTTAGAATTCAGGGTGTCCCCTAGCACAGATACGCAGTATTTT. Full variable domain (outside the CDR3, taken from reference TRBV7-2 and TRBJ2-3): GAGVSQSPSNKVTEKGKDVELRCDPISGHTALYWYRQSLGQGLEFLIYFQGNSAPDKSGLPSDRFSAERTGGSVSTLTIQRTQQEDSAVYLCASSLEFRVSPSTDTQYFGPGTRLTVL.

This clone appeared many times. The chain couples TRBV28 to TRBJ2-1; no clear D. The CDR3 runs 17 residues. V lost 2 bases to trimming and J lost 0 bases, with 14 bases between them. Germline CDR1 MDHEN, CDR2 SYDVKM. The CDR3 here is CASSLPSLGYSYNEQFF. The CDR3 nucleotides read TGTGCCAGCAGTTTACCCTCTTTGGGTTACTCCTACAATGAGCAGTTCTTC.

V usage is TRBV6-5 and J usage is TRBJ2-4; D unresolved. The CDR3 runs to 15 residues. Germline V lookup: CDR1 MNHEY, CDR2 SVGAGI. The ends were cut back, 2 bases at V and 4 bases at J, with 12 bases in the middle. This CDR3 reads CASSYAGGPKNIQYF. In nucleotides, the CDR3 is TGTGCCAGCAGTTACGCTGGCGGACCAAAAAACATTCAGTACTTC.

For this clone: The identical CDR3 is also encoded by other nucleotide sequences in the sample. This chain connects TRBV30 to TRBJ1-4; D remains ambiguous. The CDR3 length is 11 residues. Trimming left V 0 bases short and J 8 bases short, with 4 bases between. Germline-derived CDR1 and CDR2 are GTSNPN and SVGIG (reference sequence). As DNA, the CDR3 is TGTGCCTGGAGTGTACTGGAAAAACTGTTTTTT. It is translated as CAWSVLEKLFF.

This clone was recorded only once. This chain joins TRBV29-1 and TRBJ2-5; D not resolved. CDR3 size: 11 residues. V lost 6 bases to trimming and J lost 1 base, with 6 bases between them. Germline CDR1 reads SQVTM; CDR2 reads ANQGSEA. In nucleotides, the CDR3 is TGCAGCGTCCTAGTCCAAGAGACCCAGTACTTC. It codes for CSVLVQETQYF. Together with reference TRBV29-1 and TRBJ2-5, the CDR3 gives the full variable domain: SAVISQKPSRDICQRGTSLTIQCQVDSQVTMMFWYRQQPGQSLTLIATANQGSEATYESGFVIDKFPISRPNLTFSTLTVSNMSPEDSSIYLCSVLVQETQYFGPGTRLLVL.

The chain combines TRBV28 with TRBJ1-5; D may be TRBD1 (6 bases). The CDR3 runs 14 residues. Trimming left V 8 bases short and J 5 bases short, with 16 bases between. Germline V gene lookup returns CDR1 MDHEN and CDR2 SYDVKM. CDR3: CASSTGGAYQPQHF. In nucleotides, the CDR3 is TGTGCCAGCTCTACGGGGGGCGCATATCAGCCCCAGCATTTT. Together with reference TRBV28 and TRBJ1-5, the CDR3 gives the full variable domain: DVKVTQSSRYLVKRTGEKVFLECVQDMDHENMFWYRQDPGLGLRLIYFSYDVKMKEKGDIPEGYSVSREKKERFSLILESASTNQTSMYLCASSTGGAYQPQHFGDGTRLSIL.

This chain links TRBV6-5 with TRBJ1-2; no definite D call. Trimming removed 0 bases at V and 8 bases at J, with 4 bases between. The CDR3 consists of 11 residues. The V gene's germline CDR1 is MNHEY and CDR2 SVGAGI. CDR3 DNA: TGTGCCAGCAGTTACTCGCGGGGCTACACCTTC. Translation gives CASSYSRGYTF.

This sequence joins TRBV13 and TRBJ2-3; 7 bases align to TRBD2. CDR3 length: 15 residues. Germline CDR1 is PRHDT and CDR2 is FYEKMQ (reference sequence). Unmatched junction bases numbered 6, after V lost 4 bases and J lost 2 bases. The CDR3 spells CASSSTSSITDTQYF. The CDR3 region has the DNA TGTGCCAGCAGCTCGACTAGCTCGATCACAGATACGCAGTATTTT.

This clone has more than one count but fewer than ten. The chain has TRBV29-1 and TRBJ1-1, with D possibly matching TRBD1 (5 bases). Germline CDR1 SQVTM, CDR2 ANQGSEA. The CDR3 totals 15 residues. Between the trimmed V and J ends, which lost 7 bases and 1 base, there was a span of 19 bases. CDR3 nucleotide sequence: TGCAGCGCTACGAACGGACTCACAGGGAACACTGAAGCTTTCTTT. Its translation: CSATNGLTGNTEAFF.

Only a few counts were recorded for this clone. As DNA, the CDR3 is TGCAGCGTTTCCCACAGGGGGTCCAACCCTGAAGCTTTCTTT. It translates to CSVSHRGSNPEAFF. V gene TRBV29-1 combines with J gene TRBJ1-1, with TRBD1 matching over 8 bases. The germline V gene has CDR1 SQVTM and CDR2 ANQGSEA. With 5 bases clipped from V and 6 bases from J, the junction kept 11 bases outside the gene matches. The CDR3 extends over 14 amino acids.

This chain uses TRBV9 with TRBJ1-2; 7 bases fit TRBD1. The CDR3 has 12 amino acids. Germline CDR1 is SGDLS and CDR2 is YYNGEE. V lost 6 bases and J lost 3; bases outside the gene matches: 2. The CDR3 coding sequence is TGTGCCAGCAAGGGGGCAGACTATGGCTACACCTTC. It is translated as CASKGADYGYTF.

The genes are TRBV27 and TRBJ1-6; 7 bases map to TRBD1. CDR1 and CDR2 (germline): MNHEY, SMNVEV (reference sequence). Trimming cost V 5 bases and J 2 bases; bases outside gene matches: 15. This CDR3 spans 19 amino acids. CDR3 nucleotides: TGTGCCAGCAGTACCCGAGACAGGGCGCACGCTACCTATAATTCACCCCTCCACTTT. Translating gives CASSTRDRAHATYNSPLHF.

The chain combines TRBV25-1 with TRBJ2-3, with D possibly being TRBD1 or TRBD2 (5 bases each). Looked up from germline, CDR1 is MGHDK and CDR2 is SYGVNS. V lost 4 bases and J lost 5, with 13 bases in between. This CDR3 spans 14 amino acids. CDR3 DNA sequence: TGTGCCAGCAGTGTACCCGGGACGGGAGATACGCAGTATTTT. Translation: CASSVPGTGDTQYF.

This rearrangement joins TRBV29-1 to TRBJ2-3, with D hard to call. This CDR3 is built from 11 residues. V was pared by 7 bases and J by 5 bases, with 10 bases between. In germline, CDR1 is SQVTM, CDR2 ANQGSEA. The CDR3, as DNA: TGCAGCGCACGGTTTGGAGATACGCAGTATTTT. This codes for CSARFGDTQYF.

This clone was recorded a few times. This sequence joins TRBV29-1 and TRBJ2-1; D not resolved. Trimming cost V 8 bases and J 0 bases, with 5 bases left between them. The CDR3 runs to 11 residues. The germline CDR1 and CDR2 sequences are SQVTM and ANQGSEA. CDR3 residues: CSSSSYNEQFF. The DNA of the CDR3 is TGCAGCTCGAGCTCCTACAATGAGCAGTTCTTC.

The chain employs TRBV4-2 and TRBJ2-5; D ambiguous. Germline CDR1 is LGHNA and CDR2 is YNFKEQ. This CDR3 spans 14 amino acids. V was trimmed by 0 bases and J by 4 bases, leaving 9 bases between them. The CDR3 protein is CASSQDWGVETQYF. CDR3 DNA sequence: TGTGCCAGCAGCCAAGATTGGGGTGTAGAGACCCAGTACTTC.

This clone was seen more than once but under ten times. The CDR3 here is CASSSQFYEQYF. The CDR3 coding sequence is TGTGCCAGCAGCTCACAGTTCTACGAGCAGTACTTC. The chain combines TRBV7-9 with TRBJ2-7; no reliable D call. Germline lookup yields CDR1 SEHNR and CDR2 FQNEAQ (reference sequence). This CDR3 is 12 amino acids long. The V and J ends lost 4 bases and 3 bases respectively, with 7 bases between them.